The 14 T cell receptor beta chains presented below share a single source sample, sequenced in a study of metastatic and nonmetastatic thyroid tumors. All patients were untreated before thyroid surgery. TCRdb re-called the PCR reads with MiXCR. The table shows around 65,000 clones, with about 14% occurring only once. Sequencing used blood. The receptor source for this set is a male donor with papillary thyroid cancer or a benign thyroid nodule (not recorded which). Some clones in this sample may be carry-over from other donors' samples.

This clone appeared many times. CDR3 in DNA: TGTGCCAGCAGCCCTCGGGACCTATACTATTCCGAGCAGTACTTC. It is translated as CASSPRDLYYSEQYF. J is TRBJ2-7 and V is TRBV25-1; D may be TRBD1 or TRBD2 (5 bases each). The ends were cut back, 6 bases at V and 6 bases at J, with 21 bases in the middle. This CDR3 region has 15 residues. Germline V gene lookup returns CDR1 MGHDK and CDR2 SYGVNS.

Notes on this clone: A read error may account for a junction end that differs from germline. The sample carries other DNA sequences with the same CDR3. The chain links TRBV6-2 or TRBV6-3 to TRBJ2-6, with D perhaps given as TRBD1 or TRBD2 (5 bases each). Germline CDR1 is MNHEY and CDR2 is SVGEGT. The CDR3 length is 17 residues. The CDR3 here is CASSYLRGAAGANVLTF. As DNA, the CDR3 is TGTGCCAGCAGTTACTTGAGGGGCGCTGCTGGTGCCAACGTCCTGACTTTC.

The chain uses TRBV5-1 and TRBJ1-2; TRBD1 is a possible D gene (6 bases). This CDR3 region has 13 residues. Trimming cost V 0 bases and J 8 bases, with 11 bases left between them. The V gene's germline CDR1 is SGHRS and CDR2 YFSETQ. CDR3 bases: TGCGCCAGCAGCTTGGCAGGGGACTGGGGCTACACCTTC. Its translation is CASSLAGDWGYTF.

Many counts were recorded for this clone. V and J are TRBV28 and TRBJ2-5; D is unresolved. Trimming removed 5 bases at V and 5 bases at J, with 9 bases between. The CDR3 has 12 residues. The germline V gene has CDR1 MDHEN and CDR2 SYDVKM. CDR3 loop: CASSTPRETQYF. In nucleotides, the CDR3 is TGTGCCAGCAGTACCCCCAGGGAGACCCAGTACTTC. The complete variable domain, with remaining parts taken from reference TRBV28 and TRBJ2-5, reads DVKVTQSSRYLVKRTGEKVFLECVQDMDHENMFWYRQDPGLGLRLIYFSYDVKMKEKGDIPEGYSVSREKKERFSLILESASTNQTSMYLCASSTPRETQYFGPGTRLLVL.

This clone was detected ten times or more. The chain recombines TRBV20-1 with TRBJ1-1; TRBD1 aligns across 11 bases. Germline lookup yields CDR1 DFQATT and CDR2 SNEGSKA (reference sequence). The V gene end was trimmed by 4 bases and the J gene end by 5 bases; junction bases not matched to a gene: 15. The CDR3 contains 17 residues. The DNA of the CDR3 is TGCAGTGCTACTAACCCGGACAGGGGGCGATGGGGGACTGAAGCTTTCTTT. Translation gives CSATNPDRGRWGTEAFF.

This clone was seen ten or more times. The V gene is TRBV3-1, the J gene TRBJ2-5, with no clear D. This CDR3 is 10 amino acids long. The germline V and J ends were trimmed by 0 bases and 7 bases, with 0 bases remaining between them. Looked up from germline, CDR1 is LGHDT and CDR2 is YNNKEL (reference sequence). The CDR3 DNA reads TGTGCCAGCAGCCAAGAGACCCAGTACTTC. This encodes CASSQETQYF.

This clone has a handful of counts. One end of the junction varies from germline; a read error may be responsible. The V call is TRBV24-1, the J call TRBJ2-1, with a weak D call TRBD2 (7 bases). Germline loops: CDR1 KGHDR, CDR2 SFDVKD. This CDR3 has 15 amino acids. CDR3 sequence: CATIDLAGANNEQFF. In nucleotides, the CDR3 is TGTGCCACCATTGATTTGGCGGGGGCGAACAATGAGCAGTTCTTC.

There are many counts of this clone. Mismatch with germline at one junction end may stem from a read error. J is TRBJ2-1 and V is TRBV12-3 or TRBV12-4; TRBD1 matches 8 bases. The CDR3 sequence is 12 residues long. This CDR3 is CASRQGTLRGVF. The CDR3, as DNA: TGTGCCAGTAGACAGGGGACCCTACGAGGGGTCTTC.

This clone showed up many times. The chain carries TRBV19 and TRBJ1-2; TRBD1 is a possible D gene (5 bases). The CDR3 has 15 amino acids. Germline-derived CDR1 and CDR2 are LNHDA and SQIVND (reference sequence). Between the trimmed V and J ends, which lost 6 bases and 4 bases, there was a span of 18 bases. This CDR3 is CASSPRGDATYGYTF. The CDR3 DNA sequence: TGTGCCAGTAGCCCCCGGGGGGATGCGACCTATGGCTACACCTTC.

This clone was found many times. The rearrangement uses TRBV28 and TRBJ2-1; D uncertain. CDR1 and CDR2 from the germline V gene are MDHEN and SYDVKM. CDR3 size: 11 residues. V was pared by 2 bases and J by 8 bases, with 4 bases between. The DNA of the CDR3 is TGTGCCAGCAGTTTAGAGGATGAGCAGTTCTTC. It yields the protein CASSLEDEQFF.

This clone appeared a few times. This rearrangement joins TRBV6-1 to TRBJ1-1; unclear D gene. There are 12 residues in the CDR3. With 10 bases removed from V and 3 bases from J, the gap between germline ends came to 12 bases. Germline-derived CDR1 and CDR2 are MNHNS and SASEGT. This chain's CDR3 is CANIVVHTEAFF. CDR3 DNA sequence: TGTGCCAACATTGTGGTACACACTGAAGCTTTCTTT.

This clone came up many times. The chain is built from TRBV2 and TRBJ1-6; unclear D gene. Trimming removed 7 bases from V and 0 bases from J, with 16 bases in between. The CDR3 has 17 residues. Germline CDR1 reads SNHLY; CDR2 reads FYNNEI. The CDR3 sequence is CASKPGGGSSYNSPLHF. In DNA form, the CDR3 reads TGTGCCAGCAAACCTGGAGGAGGGAGCTCCTATAATTCACCCCTCCACTTT.

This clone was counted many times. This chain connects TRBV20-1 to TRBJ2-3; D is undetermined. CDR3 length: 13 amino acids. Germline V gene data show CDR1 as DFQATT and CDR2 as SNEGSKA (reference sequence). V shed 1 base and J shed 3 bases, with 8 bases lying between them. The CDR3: CSARVGQTDTQYF. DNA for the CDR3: TGCAGTGCTAGAGTAGGCCAAACAGATACGCAGTATTTT.

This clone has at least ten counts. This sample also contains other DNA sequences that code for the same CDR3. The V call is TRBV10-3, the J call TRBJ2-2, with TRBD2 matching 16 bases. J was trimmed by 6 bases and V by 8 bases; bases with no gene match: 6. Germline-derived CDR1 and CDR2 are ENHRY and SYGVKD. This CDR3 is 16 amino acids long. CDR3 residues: CAISGTSGRASGELFF. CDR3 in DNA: TGTGCCATCTCCGGGACTAGCGGGAGGGCTTCCGGGGAGCTGTTTTTT.